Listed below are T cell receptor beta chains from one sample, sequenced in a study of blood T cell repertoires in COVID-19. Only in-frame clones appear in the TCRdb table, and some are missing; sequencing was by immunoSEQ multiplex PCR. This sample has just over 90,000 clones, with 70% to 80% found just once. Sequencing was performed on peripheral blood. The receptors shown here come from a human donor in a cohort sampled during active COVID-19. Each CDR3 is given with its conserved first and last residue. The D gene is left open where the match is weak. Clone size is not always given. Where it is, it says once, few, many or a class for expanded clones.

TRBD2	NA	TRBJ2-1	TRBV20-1	TGCAGTGCTAGTGAGACTAGCGGGGGGTTCCTCTACAATGAGCAGTTCTTC	CSASETSGGFLYNEQFF
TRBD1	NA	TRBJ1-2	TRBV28	TGTGCCACCTTACCGGGGACAGGGGGCGAAGGGGGCTACACCTTC	CATLPGTGGEGGYTF
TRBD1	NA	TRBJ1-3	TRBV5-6	TGTGCCAGCAGCTTGATGACAGGGTCTGGAAACACCATATATTTT	CASSLMTGSGNTIYF
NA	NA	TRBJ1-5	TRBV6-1	TGTGCCAGCAGTGAAGTCGCCAGGCGCAATCAGCCCCAGCATTTT	CASSEVARRNQPQHF
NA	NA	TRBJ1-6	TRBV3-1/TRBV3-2	TGTGCCAGCAGCCAATTCGGGACTGCGAATAATTCACCCCTCCACTTT	CASSQFGTANNSPLHF
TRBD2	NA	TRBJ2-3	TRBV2	TGTGCCAGCAGTGAAGTGGTAGGACTAGCGGGAACAGATACGCAGTATTTT	CASSEVVGLAGTDTQYF
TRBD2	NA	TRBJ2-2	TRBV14	TGTGCCAGCAGCCAAGCAAGCGGGAGTTTCCCCGGGGAGCTGTTTTTT	CASSQASGSFPGELFF
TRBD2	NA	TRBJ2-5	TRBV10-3	TGTGCCGCACAGCGGGACCTACAAGAGACCCAGTACTTC	CAAQRDLQETQYF
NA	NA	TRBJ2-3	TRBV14	TGTGCCAGCAGCCTTTTTAGGGGAGATACGCAGTATTTT	CASSLFRGDTQYF
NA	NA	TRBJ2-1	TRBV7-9	TGTGCCAGCAGCTCCGGCCTAGGCTCCTACAATGAGCAGTTCTTC	CASSSGLGSYNEQFF
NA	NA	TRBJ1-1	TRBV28	TGTGCCAGCAGAGGAGGGGTTGGTTATGAGAACACTGAAGCTTTCTTT	CASRGGVGYENTEAFF
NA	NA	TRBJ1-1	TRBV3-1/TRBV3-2	TGTGCCAGCAGCCTTCCTAGCGCGGGAACTGAAGCTTTCTTT	CASSLPSAGTEAFF
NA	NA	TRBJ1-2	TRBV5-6	TGTGCCAGCAGCCCCCCGGGGAATTTCTATGGCTACACCTTC	CASSPPGNFYGYTF
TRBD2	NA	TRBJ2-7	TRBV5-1	TGCGCCAGCAGCACACAAGCGGGAGGGAACTACGAGCAGTACTTC	CASSTQAGGNYEQYF
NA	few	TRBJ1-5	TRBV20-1	TGCAGTGCCTCCGAGGATCAGCCCCAGCATTTT	CSASEDQPQHF
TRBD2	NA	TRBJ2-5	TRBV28	TGTGCCAGCAGCAGGGCCGGGGGGGGTTGGAAGACCCAGTACTTC	CASSRAGGGWKTQYF
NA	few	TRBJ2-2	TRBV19	TGTGCCAGTAGTGGGCAGGGAAGCTTCGGGGAGCTGTTTTTT	CASSGQGSFGELFF
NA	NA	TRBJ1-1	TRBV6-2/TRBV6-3	TGTGCCAGCAGACCTAACAGGGACGTGAACACTGAAGCTTTCTTT	CASRPNRDVNTEAFF
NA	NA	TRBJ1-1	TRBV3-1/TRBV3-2	TGTGCCAGCAGGGGGGGGACTGAAGCTTTCTTT	CASRGGTEAFF
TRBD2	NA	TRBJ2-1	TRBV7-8	TGTGCCAGCAGCCTAGTGGGACTAGCCGTCAGGGGTGAGCAGTTCTTC	CASSLVGLAVRGEQFF
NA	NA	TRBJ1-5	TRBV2	TGTGCCAGCAGTGGGTCCGGGGGTCATCAGCCCCAGCATTTT	CASSGSGGHQPQHF
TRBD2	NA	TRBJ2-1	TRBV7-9	TGTGCCAGCAACTATCAGAGCGGGAGGGCCTACAATGAGCAGTTCTTC	CASNYQSGRAYNEQFF
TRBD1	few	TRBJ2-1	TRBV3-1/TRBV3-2	TGTGCCAGCAGCTTACGGACAGGCAATGAGCAGTTCTTC	CASSLRTGNEQFF